This passage covers 12 T cell receptor beta chains from one sample sequenced in a study of spatial heterogeneity in lung cancer. Documented time point: blood at routine non-recurrence follow-up after resection. Each CDR3 protein is one row after TCRdb ran MiXCR on the 5' RACE reads. The table lists about 36,000 distinct CDR3 sequences, under 9% of them singletons. The sample in question was PBMCs, obtained at follow-up. All receptors derive from a male donor with early-stage non-small cell lung cancer.

This clonotype was detected ten times or more. The CDR3: CASSAHPGQGEQFF. The CDR3 DNA reads as TGTGCCAGCAGCGCCCACCCGGGACAGGGCGAGCAGTTCTTC. The chain carries TRBV9 and TRBJ2-1; 9 bases fit TRBD1. The J segment lost 10 bases and the V segment lost 3 bases, leaving 8 bases of the junction unmatched. The CDR3 extends over 14 amino acids. Germline CDR1 SGDLS, CDR2 YYNGEE.

About this clonotype: A read error may explain this, as a much larger clone is one base away. The gene calls are TRBV13 and TRBJ2-3; 10 bases map to TRBD2. Germline V gene lookup returns CDR1 PRHDT and CDR2 FYEKMQ (reference sequence). V was clipped by 5 bases and J by 7 bases; unmatched bases: 12. This CDR3 comprises 16 residues. In nucleotides, the CDR3 is TGTGCCAGCAGCCCTCCGGGACTAGCGTCCCCAAATACGCAGTATTTT. Translated: CASSPPGLASPNTQYF.

Ten or more counts support this clonotype. The chain uses TRBV28 and TRBJ2-7; the D is unclear. V was clipped by 7 bases and J by 0 bases, with 13 bases between them. From germline, CDR1 is MDHEN and CDR2 SYDVKM. The CDR3 runs to 14 residues. Written as DNA, the CDR3 is TGTGCCAGCACCTCGCCGGGTCTCTCCTACGAGCAGTACTTC. Translation: CASTSPGLSYEQYF.

This clonotype was picked up many times. This chain links TRBV7-9 with TRBJ2-7; D remains unclear. CDR3 length: 12 residues. Trimming left V 3 bases short and J 3 bases short, with 6 bases between. Germline loops: CDR1 SEHNR, CDR2 FQNEAQ (reference sequence). CDR3 sequence (DNA): TGTGCCAGCAGCTTCTCGGACTACGAGCAGTACTTC. It is translated as CASSFSDYEQYF. The full variable domain, rest sourced from reference TRBV7-9 and TRBJ2-7, is DTGVSQNPRHKITKRGQNVTFRCDPISEHNRLYWYRQTLGQGPEFLTYFQNEAQLEKSRLLSDRFSAERPKGSFSTLEIQRTEQGDSAMYLCASSFSDYEQYFGPGTRLTVT.

This clonotype was observed a few times. This chain links TRBV7-8 with TRBJ2-3; 8 bases are a match to TRBD2. Germline V CDR1 and CDR2: SGHVS, FQNEAQ. This CDR3 region has 16 residues. V was clipped by 0 bases and J by 4 bases; unmatched bases: 6. The CDR3 DNA follows: TGTGCCAGCAGCTTAGCGTACGGCGGGGGGCCAGATACGCAGTATTTT. Its translation: CASSLAYGGGPDTQYF.

This clonotype was counted many times. J is TRBJ2-6 and V is TRBV7-9; D unresolved. CDR3 size: 15 residues. V was cut by 4 bases and J by 3 bases, with 10 bases left in between. Germline V gene data show CDR1 as SEHNR and CDR2 as FQNEAQ (reference sequence). CDR3 region: CASSSTSGGANVLTF. CDR3 bases: TGTGCCAGCAGCTCAACATCGGGTGGGGCCAACGTCCTGACTTTC.

In this sample, this clonotype turned up many times. The chain employs TRBV5-1 and TRBJ1-1; 8 nucleotides line up with TRBD1. CDR1 and CDR2 from the germline V gene are SGHRS and YFSETQ. The junction had 5 bases not matched to a gene; V was cut back by 3 bases and J by 1 base. CDR3 size: 15 residues. The CDR3 sequence is CASSSGDRRNTEAFF. The CDR3 region has the DNA TGCGCCAGCAGCTCCGGGGACAGGCGGAACACTGAAGCTTTCTTT.

In this sample, this clonotype turned up many times. The chain employs TRBV29-1 and TRBJ2-7; the D is unclear. Trimming cost V 3 bases and J 4 bases, with 10 bases left between them. CDR1 and CDR2 (germline): SQVTM, ANQGSEA. The CDR3 totals 12 residues. The CDR3 loop is CSVEVLGYEQYF. The CDR3 nucleotides read TGCAGCGTTGAGGTGCTTGGTTACGAGCAGTACTTC.

This clonotype was detected ten times or more. V usage is TRBV11-2 and J usage is TRBJ2-7; TRBD1 matches 7 bases. CDR1 SGHAT and CDR2 FQNNGV come from the germline V gene. The J segment lost 0 bases and the V segment lost 5 bases, leaving 4 bases of the junction unmatched. The CDR3 loop spans 14 amino acids. CDR3 amino acids: CASSIQGSSYEQYF. The CDR3 DNA reads TGTGCCAGCAGCATACAGGGGAGCTCCTACGAGCAGTACTTC.

This clonotype was counted ten times or more. This chain connects TRBV6-6 to TRBJ2-5; 9 bases line up with TRBD1. The CDR3 covers 15 residues. From germline, CDR1 is MNHNY and CDR2 SVGAGI (reference sequence). Losses at the gene ends were 5 bases for V and 1 base for J; bases not matched to a gene: 5. CDR3 loop: CASSNTGGGQETQYF. The DNA of the CDR3 is TGTGCCAGCAGTAACACAGGGGGCGGCCAAGAGACCCAGTACTTC.

This clonotype was seen repeatedly, ten times or more. The chain employs TRBV7-9 and TRBJ2-3; TRBD2 aligns across 12 bases. The CDR3 spans 15 residues. CDR1 is SEHNR, CDR2 FQNEAQ, per germline (reference sequence). V shed 3 bases, J shed 4 bases, and the junction held 2 bases outside the gene matches. CDR3 nucleotide sequence: TGTGCCAGCAGCTTGACTAGCGGGGGCCCAGATACGCAGTATTTT. As protein: CASSLTSGGPDTQYF. Looking up the rest from reference TRBV7-9 and TRBJ2-3 gives the full variable domain: DTGVSQNPRHKITKRGQNVTFRCDPISEHNRLYWYRQTLGQGPEFLTYFQNEAQLEKSRLLSDRFSAERPKGSFSTLEIQRTEQGDSAMYLCASSLTSGGPDTQYFGPGTRLTVL.

This clonotype showed up many times. This chain connects TRBV5-4 to TRBJ1-2; 10 nucleotides line up with TRBD1. The V gene's germline CDR1 is SGHNT and CDR2 YYREEE (reference sequence). The CDR3 contains 14 residues. Trimming removed 2 bases from V and 6 bases from J; junction bases left unmatched: 4. CDR3 coding DNA: TGTGCCAGCAGCTTTGCGGGACAGGGGCATGGCTACACCTTC. Amino acid sequence: CASSFAGQGHGYTF.